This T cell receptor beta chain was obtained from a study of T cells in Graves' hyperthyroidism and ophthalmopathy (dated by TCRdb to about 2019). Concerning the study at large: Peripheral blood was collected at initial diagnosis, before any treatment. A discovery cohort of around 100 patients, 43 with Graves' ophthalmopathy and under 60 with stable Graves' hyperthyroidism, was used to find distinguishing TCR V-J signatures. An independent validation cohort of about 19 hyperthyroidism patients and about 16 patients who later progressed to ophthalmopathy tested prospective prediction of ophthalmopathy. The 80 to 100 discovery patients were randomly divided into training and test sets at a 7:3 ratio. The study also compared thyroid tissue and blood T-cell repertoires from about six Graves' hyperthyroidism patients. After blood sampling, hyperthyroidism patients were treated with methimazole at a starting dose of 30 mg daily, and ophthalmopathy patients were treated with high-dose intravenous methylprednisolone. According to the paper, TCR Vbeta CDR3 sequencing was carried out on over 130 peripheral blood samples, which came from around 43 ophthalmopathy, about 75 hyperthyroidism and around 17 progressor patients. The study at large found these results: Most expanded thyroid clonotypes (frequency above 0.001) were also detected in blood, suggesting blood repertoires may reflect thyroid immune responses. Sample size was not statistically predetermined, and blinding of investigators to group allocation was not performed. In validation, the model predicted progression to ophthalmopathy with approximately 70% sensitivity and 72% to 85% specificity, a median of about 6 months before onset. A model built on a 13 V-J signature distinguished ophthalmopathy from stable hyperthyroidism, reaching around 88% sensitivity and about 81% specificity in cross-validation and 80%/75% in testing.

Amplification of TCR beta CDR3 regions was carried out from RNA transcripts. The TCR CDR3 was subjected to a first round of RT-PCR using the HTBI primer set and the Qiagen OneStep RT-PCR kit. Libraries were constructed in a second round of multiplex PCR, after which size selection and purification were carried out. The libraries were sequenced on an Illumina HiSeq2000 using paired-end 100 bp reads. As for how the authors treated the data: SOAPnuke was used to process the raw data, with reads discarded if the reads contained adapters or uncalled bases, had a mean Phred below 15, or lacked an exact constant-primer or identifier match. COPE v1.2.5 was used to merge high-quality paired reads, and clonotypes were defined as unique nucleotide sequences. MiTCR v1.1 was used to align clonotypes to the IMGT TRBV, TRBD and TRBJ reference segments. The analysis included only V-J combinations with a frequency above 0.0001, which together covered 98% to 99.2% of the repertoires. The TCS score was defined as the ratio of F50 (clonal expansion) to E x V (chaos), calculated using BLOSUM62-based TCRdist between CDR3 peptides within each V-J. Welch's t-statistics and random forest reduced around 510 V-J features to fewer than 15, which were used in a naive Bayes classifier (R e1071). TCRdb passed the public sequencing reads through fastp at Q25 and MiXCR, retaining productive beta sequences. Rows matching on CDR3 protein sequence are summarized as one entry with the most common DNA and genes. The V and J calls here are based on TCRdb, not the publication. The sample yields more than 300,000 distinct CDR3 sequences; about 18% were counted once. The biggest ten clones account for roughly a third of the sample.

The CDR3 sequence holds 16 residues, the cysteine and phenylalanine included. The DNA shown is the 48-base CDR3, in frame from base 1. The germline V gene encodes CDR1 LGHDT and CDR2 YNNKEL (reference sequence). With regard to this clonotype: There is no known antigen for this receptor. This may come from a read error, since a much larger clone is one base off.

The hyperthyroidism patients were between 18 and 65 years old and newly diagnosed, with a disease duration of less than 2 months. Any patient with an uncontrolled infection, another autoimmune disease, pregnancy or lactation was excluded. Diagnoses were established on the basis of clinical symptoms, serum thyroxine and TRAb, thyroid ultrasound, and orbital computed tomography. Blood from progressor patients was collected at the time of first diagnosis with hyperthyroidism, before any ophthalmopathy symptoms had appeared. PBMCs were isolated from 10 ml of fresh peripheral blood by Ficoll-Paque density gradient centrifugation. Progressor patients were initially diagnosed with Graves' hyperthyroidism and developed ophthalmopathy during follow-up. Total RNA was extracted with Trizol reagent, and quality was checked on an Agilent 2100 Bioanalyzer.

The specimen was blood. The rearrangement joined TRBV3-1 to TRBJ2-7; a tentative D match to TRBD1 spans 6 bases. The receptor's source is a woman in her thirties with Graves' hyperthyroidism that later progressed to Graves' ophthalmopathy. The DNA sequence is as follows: TGTGCCAGCAGCGAAGATGTGACAGGAGCTTCCTACGAGCAGTACTTC. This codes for CASSEDVTGASYEQYF.